The 30 T cell receptor beta chains below were found in one sample sequenced in a study of PD-L1 blockade in urothelial cancer. Time point specified: peripheral blood 6 weeks after treatment start. TCRdb keeps only in-frame clones here, not all; method: immunoSEQ multiplex PCR. The sample includes some 48,000 clones, approximately 80% of them seen just once. The input for sequencing was PBMCs, taken around atezolizumab (anti-PD-L1) treatment. The origin of the receptors is a man aged 65 to 79 with urothelial cancer.

The CDR3 sequence is CASSLQDSYEQYF. The CDR3 DNA reads as TGTGCCAGCTCACTTCAGGATTCCTACGAGCAGTACTTC. The chain joins TRBV18 to TRBJ2-7; no definite D call. The CDR3 totals 13 residues. Trimming took off 4 bases at V and 1 base at J, with 8 bases between the two ends. Germline CDR1 reads KGHSH; CDR2 reads LQKENI.

V usage is TRBV27 and J usage is TRBJ1-2; unclear D gene. CDR3 length: 15 residues. V shed 0 bases and J shed 4 bases, with 12 bases lying between them. Per the germline V gene, CDR1 is MNHEY and CDR2 is SMNVEV (reference sequence). CDR3 nucleotides: TGTGCCAGCAGTTTATCAGTGCAGAATTCCTATGGCTACACCTTC. This codes for CASSLSVQNSYGYTF.

The rearrangement links TRBV9 to TRBJ2-7, with TRBD1 matching over 7 bases. Germline CDR1 reads SGDLS; CDR2 reads YYNGEE. This CDR3 is 13 amino acids long. V lost 4 bases to trimming and J lost 3 bases; unmatched junction nucleotides: 4. The CDR3 DNA sequence: TGTGCCAGCAGCCTCGGGACAGACTACGAGCAGTACTTC. Translation gives CASSLGTDYEQYF. Complete variable domain (other parts from reference TRBV9 and TRBJ2-7): DSGVTQTPKHLITATGQRVTLRCSPRSGDLSVYWYQQSLDQGLQFLIQYYNGEERAKGNILERFSAQQFPDLHSELNLSSLELGDSALYFCASSLGTDYEQYFGPGTRLTVT.

CDR3 amino acids: CASGKSRAAGELFF. In DNA, the CDR3 is TGCGCCAGCGGAAAAAGCAGGGCGGCCGGGGAGCTGTTTTTT. The rearrangement uses TRBV10-1 and TRBJ2-2; maybe TRBD1 (5 bases). CDR1 is WNHNN, CDR2 SYGVQD, per germline (reference sequence). The CDR3 loop spans 14 amino acids. V lost 8 bases and J lost 6, with 16 bases in between.

This clone was observed a few times. The genes are TRBV2 and TRBJ2-3, with D maybe TRBD2 (7 bases). CDR1 and CDR2 from the germline V gene are SNHLY and FYNNEI. The ends were cut back, 7 bases at V and 0 bases at J, with 23 bases in the middle. The CDR3 is 18 residues long. The DNA for the CDR3 is TGTGCCAGCATCCAACAGGGCGCGGGGGCGATTAGCACAGATACGCAGTATTTT. Translation: CASIQQGAGAISTDTQYF.

J is TRBJ2-5 and V is TRBV2; possible D gene TRBD2, 6 bases. The DNA end is a closer match to TRBJ2-7, so the J assignment may be wrong. Germline V lookup: CDR1 SNHLY, CDR2 FYNNEI. The CDR3 length is 15 residues. For the CDR3, the DNA is TGTGCCAGCAGAGGGACGGGAGAGTCCACCTACGAGCAGTACTTC. This translates into CASRGTGESTYEQYF.

The rearrangement joins TRBV5-6 to TRBJ2-4; 7 bases agree with TRBD2. CDR3 size: 16 residues. Germline V CDR1 and CDR2: SGHDT, YYEEEE. The ends lost 4 bases at V and 3 bases at J; junction bases unmatched: 10. CDR3 nucleotide sequence: TGTGCCAGCAGCCTCCCGGGGGGAGGGGACAAAAACATTCAGTACTTC. This sequence encodes CASSLPGGGDKNIQYF.

The sample holds a few counts of this clone. The gene calls are TRBV14 and TRBJ1-3; D uncertain. CDR3 length: 13 residues. Deletions cut 4 bases from V and 6 bases from J, with 10 bases between. Germline lookup yields CDR1 SGHDN and CDR2 FVKESK. In DNA form, the CDR3 reads TGTGCCAGCAGCCTACAGTCGGCAAACACCATATATTTT. Protein: CASSLQSANTIYF. The entire variable domain, with the rest obtained from reference TRBV14 and TRBJ1-3, is as follows: EAGVTQFPSHSVIEKGQTVTLRCDPISGHDNLYWYRRVMGKEIKFLLHFVKESKQDESGMPNNRFLAERTGGTYSTLKVQPAELEDSGVYFCASSLQSANTIYFGEGSWLTVV.

The chain employs TRBV5-4 and TRBJ1-2, with 8 bases matching TRBD1. CDR3 length: 15 residues. Per the germline V gene, CDR1 is SGHNT and CDR2 is YYREEE (reference sequence). J lost 2 bases, V lost 4 bases, and 7 bases had no gene match. The CDR3 nucleotides read TGTGCCAGCAGCAAGGCTGGACAGGGAAACTATGGCTACACCTTC. This codes for CASSKAGQGNYGYTF. Using reference TRBV5-4 and TRBJ1-2 for the parts outside the CDR3, the full variable domain is ETGVTQSPTHLIKTRGQQVTLRCSSQSGHNTVSWYQQALGQGPQFIFQYYREEENGRGNFPPRFSGLQFPNYSSELNVNALELDDSALYLCASSKAGQGNYGYTFGSGTRLTVV.

The sample holds a few counts of this clone. The chain carries TRBV5-4 and TRBJ2-7; the D gene is possibly TRBD2 (6 bases). This CDR3 contains 16 residues. The germline V and J ends were trimmed by 4 bases and 2 bases, with 19 bases remaining between them. The V gene's germline CDR1 is SGHNT and CDR2 YYREEE (reference sequence). CDR3 sequence: CASSPKGGTGAYEQYF. The CDR3 bases are TGTGCCAGCAGCCCCAAGGGCGGGACGGGGGCCTACGAGCAGTACTTC. The full variable domain, in which reference TRBV5-4 and TRBJ2-7 provide the parts outside the CDR3, is ETGVTQSPTHLIKTRGQQVTLRCSSQSGHNTVSWYQQALGQGPQFIFQYYREEENGRGNFPPRFSGLQFPNYSSELNVNALELDDSALYLCASSPKGGTGAYEQYFGPGTRLTVT.

This chain connects TRBV5-4 to TRBJ2-5; maybe TRBD1 (6 bases). The CDR3 covers 13 residues. V lost 4 bases to trimming and J lost 2 bases, with 9 bases between them. The V gene's germline CDR1 is SGHNT and CDR2 YYREEE (reference sequence). The DNA of the CDR3 is TGTGCCAGCAGCCTCGGACAGCAAGAGACCCAGTACTTC. The encoded protein is CASSLGQQETQYF.

V usage is TRBV5-4 and J usage is TRBJ2-1; TRBD2 aligns across 13 bases. The V and J ends lost 3 bases and 0 bases, in that order; junction bases with no gene match: 0. CDR3 length: 16 residues. Per germline, CDR1 SGHNT and CDR2 YYREEE (reference sequence). This CDR3 is CASSWTSGSSYNEQFF. The DNA of the CDR3 is TGTGCCAGCAGCTGGACTAGCGGGAGCTCCTACAATGAGCAGTTCTTC.

This chain connects TRBV7-2 to TRBJ2-5; no clear D. Germline V gene data show CDR1 as SGHTA and CDR2 as FQGNSA. The CDR3 is 11 amino acids. Trimming pared 9 bases from V and 1 base from J, leaving 6 bases between. The CDR3 protein is CASLAQETQYF. The CDR3 DNA reads as TGTGCCAGTTTGGCCCAAGAGACCCAGTACTTC. The full variable domain, its missing parts supplied by reference TRBV7-2 and TRBJ2-5, is GAGVSQSPSNKVTEKGKDVELRCDPISGHTALYWYRQSLGQGLEFLIYFQGNSAPDKSGLPSDRFSAERTGGSVSTLTIQRTQQEDSAVYLCASLAQETQYFGPGTRLLVL.

The J gene is TRBJ1-1, the V gene TRBV5-6; no clear D. The V end was cut by 0 bases, the J end by 8 bases, with 11 bases between. The germline V gene has CDR1 SGHDT and CDR2 YYEEEE. This CDR3 is 13 amino acids long. The CDR3 reads CASSLGGYGEAFF. As DNA, the CDR3 is TGTGCCAGCAGCTTGGGAGGGTACGGCGAAGCTTTCTTT.

The V call is TRBV27, the J call TRBJ2-3, with 12 bases matching TRBD2. Germline V gene lookup returns CDR1 MNHEY and CDR2 SMNVEV (reference sequence). The CDR3 is 18 amino acids. V lost 1 base to trimming and J lost 0 bases; unmatched junction nucleotides: 5. CDR3 bases: TGTGCCAGCAGTTTATTTCCCGGGACTAGCGGGAGCACAGATACGCAGTATTTT. The encoded protein is CASSLFPGTSGSTDTQYF.

This chain links TRBV2 with TRBJ2-7, with 8 bases fitting TRBD2. CDR3 size: 16 residues. V lost 3 bases to trimming and J lost 0 bases; unmatched junction nucleotides: 7. Germline V gene sequence: CDR1 SNHLY, CDR2 FYNNEI. Here the CDR3 DNA reads TGTGCCAGCAGTGAGGTAGCGGGGTGGGTCTCCTACGAGCAGTACTTC. It is translated as CASSEVAGWVSYEQYF.

This clone was counted a few times. CDR3 bases: TGTGCCAGTACCCTATTAGGACAGGTTGATAGCAATCAGCCCCAGCATTTT. Its protein is CASTLLGQVDSNQPQHF. V usage is TRBV19 and J usage is TRBJ1-5; 7 positions agree with TRBD1. Looked up from germline, CDR1 is LNHDA and CDR2 is SQIVND (reference sequence). This CDR3 is built from 17 residues. The V and J ends lost 7 bases and 0 bases, in that order; junction bases with no gene match: 12.

The sample holds one count of this clone. J is TRBJ2-5 and V is TRBV7-2, with D maybe TRBD1 (6 bases). CDR3 length: 14 residues. Germline-derived CDR1 and CDR2 are SGHTA and FQGNSA. Trimming shortened V by 5 bases and J by 5 bases, and 15 bases separated the two germline ends. The CDR3 region is CASSRDIHGETQYF. The CDR3 DNA follows: TGTGCCAGCAGCCGGGACATACACGGGGAGACCCAGTACTTC.

V and J are TRBV6-1 and TRBJ2-1; D possibly corresponds to TRBD2 (6 bases). The germline V gene encodes CDR1 MNHNS and CDR2 SASEGT. V was cut by 11 bases and J by 2 bases, with 13 bases left in between. The CDR3 runs to 13 residues. For the CDR3, the DNA is TGTGCCGGAGTTAGCGGAACCTACAATGAGCAGTTCTTC. Translating gives CAGVSGTYNEQFF.

The chain's CDR3 is CASSPSGGEGLGYTF. The CDR3 DNA reads as TGTGCCAGCAGCCCTTCCGGGGGGGAGGGCCTGGGCTACACCTTC. The J gene is TRBJ1-2, the V gene TRBV7-9, with a tentative D call TRBD1 (5 bases). Germline V gives CDR1 SEHNR, CDR2 FQNEAQ (reference sequence). The length of the CDR3 is 15 residues. Trimming left V 5 bases short and J 8 bases short, with 21 bases between.

The V gene is TRBV7-8, the J gene TRBJ2-5; D unclear. Germline-derived CDR1 and CDR2 are SGHVS and FQNEAQ. This CDR3 is built from 14 residues. Trimming left V 1 base short and J 2 bases short, with 8 bases between. The CDR3: CASSLVLQQETQYF. The CDR3 region has the DNA TGTGCCAGCAGCTTAGTTCTGCAGCAAGAGACCCAGTACTTC.

For the CDR3, the DNA is TGTGCTAGCGCGCAGGAGGCCAGCTACGAGCAGTACTTC. It specifies CASAQEASYEQYF. The chain uses TRBV12-5 and TRBJ2-7; D might be TRBD2 (5 bases). Germline V lookup: CDR1 LGHNT, CDR2 FRNRAP. Trimming took 9 bases from V and 3 from J, leaving 15 bases between them. The CDR3 sequence is 13 residues long.

This clone showed up just a few times. The genes are TRBV4-1 and TRBJ1-1; perhaps TRBD1 as D (5 bases). The CDR3 spans 14 residues. V dropped 2 bases and J dropped 1 base, with 8 bases sitting between them. Germline V lookup: CDR1 MGHRA, CDR2 YSYEKL. This CDR3 reads CASSQPTENTEAFF. Here the CDR3 DNA reads TGCGCCAGCAGCCAACCGACAGAGAACACTGAAGCTTTCTTT.

The chain is built from TRBV4-1 and TRBJ1-2; tentatively, D is TRBD1 (5 bases). V was pared by 1 base and J by 2 bases, with 11 bases between. The CDR3 sequence is 15 residues long. Germline CDR1 is MGHRA and CDR2 is YSYEKL. CDR3 bases: TGCGCCAGCAGCCAAGGACAGCGGGCCAACTATGGCTACACCTTC. It codes for CASSQGQRANYGYTF.

This clone was seen once. This chain links TRBV10-1 with TRBJ2-7, with TRBD2 identical over 11 bases. The CDR3 contains 15 residues. The V and J ends lost 4 bases and 2 bases, in that order; junction bases with no gene match: 4. Looked up from germline, CDR1 is WNHNN and CDR2 is SYGVQD (reference sequence). As DNA, the CDR3 is TGCGCCAGCAGTGCCGGGACTAGCGGCACCTACGAGCAGTACTTC. Amino acids: CASSAGTSGTYEQYF.

The J gene is TRBJ2-3, the V gene TRBV2; the match to TRBD2 covers 7 bases. Germline loops: CDR1 SNHLY, CDR2 FYNNEI. Trimming took 3 bases from V and 6 from J; bases not matched to a gene: 6. This CDR3 comprises 14 residues. CDR3 amino acids: CASSDRVGGDTQYF. The CDR3 DNA follows: TGTGCCAGCAGTGATAGGGTGGGAGGGGATACGCAGTATTTT.

This chain uses TRBV10-3 with TRBJ1-1; the match to TRBD1 covers 10 bases. CDR1 is ENHRY, CDR2 SYGVKD, per germline. This CDR3 is built from 16 residues. V shed 5 bases and J 2 bases; nucleotides not matched to a gene: 8. The CDR3 DNA sequence: TGTGCCATCAGTTTTTCCGGGACAGGGGTCAACACTGAAGCTTTCTTT. Translating gives CAISFSGTGVNTEAFF.

V is TRBV6-1 and J is TRBJ1-2; D uncertain. Deletions cut 1 base from V and 0 bases from J, with 6 bases between. Germline assignment: CDR1 MNHNS and CDR2 SASEGT. The CDR3 has 14 amino acids. The CDR3 DNA reads as TGTGCCAGCAGTGAAGGGAGAGCTAACTATGGCTACACCTTC. Amino acids: CASSEGRANYGYTF.

This sequence joins TRBV19 and TRBJ2-2; 9 nucleotides agree with TRBD2. Germline CDR1 and CDR2: LNHDA and SQIVND (reference sequence). The CDR3 consists of 14 residues. V shed 9 bases, J shed 4 bases, and the junction held 6 bases outside the gene matches. DNA for the CDR3: TGTGCCAGCCGTAGCGGGAGCGGCACCGGGGAGCTGTTTTTT. Translation gives CASRSGSGTGELFF.

The V and J genes are TRBV2 and TRBJ2-1, with D perhaps matching TRBD2 (6 bases). Trimming took off 4 bases at V and 6 bases at J, with 13 bases between the two ends. CDR1 and CDR2 (germline): SNHLY, FYNNEI. The CDR3 length is 14 residues. The CDR3 bases are TGTGCCAGCAGTGGGGACTTTTACGCCAATGAGCAGTTCTTC. Translation gives CASSGDFYANEQFF.